The 31 T cell receptor beta chains in this list originate from one sample, sequenced in a study of T cell responses to AZD1222 COVID-19 vaccine. The data were produced by immunoSEQ multiplex PCR, yet TCRdb's version contains in-frame clones alone and is incomplete. Of roughly 120,000 clones listed, 70% to 90% are singletons. The material was peripheral blood, obtained on day 0 of AZD1222 vaccination. These receptors were obtained from an adult in good health.

The chain is built from TRBV27 and TRBJ1-2, with TRBD1 matching 9 bases. The CDR3 runs to 14 residues. From germline, CDR1 is MNHEY and CDR2 SMNVEV (reference sequence). Trimming removed 6 bases from V and 7 bases from J; junction bases left unmatched: 9. In DNA, the CDR3 is TGTGCCAGCAGCGACCGGGACAGGGCCTTTGGCTACACCTTC. Residues: CASSDRDRAFGYTF.

The chain joins TRBV5-5 to TRBJ2-7; possibly TRBD1 for D (6 bases). The CDR3 loop spans 12 amino acids. CDR1 and CDR2 from the germline V gene are SGHKS and YYEKEE (reference sequence). The V and J ends lost 4 bases and 4 bases respectively, with 9 bases between them. The CDR3, as DNA: TGTGCCAGCAGCCCAGGGGTGTACGAGCAGTACTTC. Its translation: CASSPGVYEQYF.

The chain carries TRBV7-3 and TRBJ2-2; TRBD2 agrees at 12 bases. Germline trimming cut 6 bases from V and 4 bases from J; bases unmatched to any gene: 3. Germline values: CDR1 SGHTA, CDR2 FQGTGA. The CDR3 covers 15 residues. CDR3: CASRLAGGPTGELFF. CDR3 DNA: TGTGCCAGCAGGCTAGCGGGAGGGCCCACCGGGGAGCTGTTTTTT.

The chain employs TRBV3-1 (or the pseudogene TRBV3-2) and TRBJ1-1, with no clear D. The length of the CDR3 is 16 residues. In germline, CDR1 is LGHDT, CDR2 YNNKEL (reference sequence). The ends were cut back, 3 bases at V and 4 bases at J, with 18 bases in the middle. In DNA form, the CDR3 reads TGTGCCAGCAGCCACCCGACGCATCCCGCCCCCACTGAAGCTTTCTTT. Protein: CASSHPTHPAPTEAFF.

This clone appeared a single time. Written as DNA, the CDR3 is TGTGCCAGCAGCCCGGAAGTGGGGCGGGGAAGGGAGCAGTACTTC. This gives the protein CASSPEVGRGREQYF. The chain combines TRBV5-6 with TRBJ2-7; TRBD2 is a possible D gene (6 bases). The CDR3 extends over 15 amino acids. CDR1 and CDR2 from the germline V gene are SGHDT and YYEEEE. V lost 4 bases, J lost 7 bases, and 21 bases lay in between.

The gene calls are TRBV11-2 and TRBJ2-5; D tentatively fits TRBD1 or TRBD2 (5 bases each). This CDR3 is built from 14 residues. The germline gives CDR1 SGHAT, CDR2 FQNNGV. The germline V and J ends were trimmed by 3 bases and 2 bases, with 10 bases remaining between them. CDR3 region: CASSLGRAQETQYF. Written as DNA, the CDR3 is TGTGCCAGCAGCTTGGGGCGGGCTCAAGAGACCCAGTACTTC.

The chain is built from TRBV6-5 and TRBJ2-7, with 10 positions matching TRBD1. J lost 3 bases, V lost 10 bases, and 12 bases had no gene match. CDR3 length equals 15 residues. Germline V gives CDR1 MNHEY, CDR2 SVGAGI. CDR3 in amino acids: CAITSPGQGLYEQYF. DNA of the CDR3: TGTGCCATCACAAGCCCGGGACAGGGGCTCTACGAGCAGTACTTC.

V and J are TRBV7-3 and TRBJ2-6; 9 bases are a match to TRBD1. Germline-derived CDR1 and CDR2 are SGHTA and FQGTGA. The CDR3 has 18 amino acids. J gave up 1 base and V 2 bases, and 6 bases lay outside the gene matches. As DNA, the CDR3 is TGTGCCAGCAGCTTACGTGGGGGGACAGGGTCTGGGGCCAACGTCCTGACTTTC. This gives the protein CASSLRGGTGSGANVLTF.

The sample holds a few counts of this clone. This sequence joins TRBV5-1 and TRBJ1-1; a possible D gene is TRBD1 (5 bases). Germline V lookup: CDR1 SGHRS, CDR2 YFSETQ. Trimming shortened V by 4 bases and J by 1 base, and 8 bases separated the two germline ends. The CDR3 spans 13 residues. The DNA of the CDR3 is TGCGCCAGCAGCGGAGACAGGAACACTGAAGCTTTCTTT. Its translation: CASSGDRNTEAFF.

This clone occurred a few times. The V and J genes are TRBV7-3 and TRBJ2-1; D unclear. Germline loops: CDR1 SGHTA, CDR2 FQGTGA. The ends were cut back, 2 bases at V and 9 bases at J, with 8 bases in the middle. This CDR3 is built from 12 residues. Written as DNA, the CDR3 is TGTGCCAGCAGCTTAGGTAACACTGAGCAGTTCTTC. As protein: CASSLGNTEQFF.

The chain couples TRBV28 to TRBJ1-6; 8 bases agree with TRBD1. The CDR3 has 15 amino acids. Germline lookup yields CDR1 MDHEN and CDR2 SYDVKM. The J segment lost 2 bases and the V segment lost 7 bases, leaving 4 bases of the junction unmatched. The CDR3 loop reads CASKRTGTYNSPLHF. The CDR3 region has the DNA TGTGCCAGCAAGAGGACAGGGACCTATAATTCACCCCTCCACTTT.

The rearrangement uses TRBV29-1 and TRBJ2-2, with D perhaps being TRBD1 or TRBD2 (5 bases each). V lost 4 bases and J 0 bases, leaving 9 bases between the germline ends. Germline values: CDR1 SQVTM, CDR2 ANQGSEA. The CDR3 consists of 14 residues. The CDR3: CSVAWGTNTGELFF. CDR3 in DNA: TGCAGCGTTGCATGGGGGACGAACACCGGGGAGCTGTTTTTT.

CDR3 in amino acids: CAISRDTTTNEKLFF. As DNA, the CDR3 is TGTGCCATCAGTAGGGACACCACAACTAATGAAAAACTGTTTTTT. This chain links TRBV10-3 with TRBJ1-4, with D possibly TRBD1 on 6 matching bases. This CDR3 contains 15 residues. Germline V gene data show CDR1 as ENHRY and CDR2 as SYGVKD. V was cut by 5 bases and J by 0 bases, with 10 bases left in between.

The genes are TRBV4-3 and TRBJ1-6; 9 nucleotides agree with TRBD1. This CDR3 is built from 16 residues. The germline V gene encodes CDR1 LGHNA and CDR2 YSLEER. The V gene end was trimmed by 1 base and the J gene end by 14 bases; junction bases not matched to a gene: 12. The CDR3 DNA reads TGCGCCAGCAGCCAAGGCCGTCCGGGACAGGGTACGGCCCTCCACTTT. It is translated as CASSQGRPGQGTALHF.

The V gene is TRBV9, the J gene TRBJ2-1, with D perhaps matching TRBD1 or TRBD2 (7 bases each). The ends were cut back, 6 bases at V and 8 bases at J, with 18 bases in the middle. Germline-derived CDR1 and CDR2 are SGDLS and YYNGEE. CDR3 length: 14 amino acids. This CDR3 reads CASTPGGEIDEQFF. DNA of the CDR3: TGTGCCAGCACGCCAGGGGGGGAGATTGATGAGCAGTTCTTC. Full variable domain (rest looked up from reference TRBV9 and TRBJ2-1): DSGVTQTPKHLITATGQRVTLRCSPRSGDLSVYWYQQSLDQGLQFLIQYYNGEERAKGNILERFSAQQFPDLHSELNLSSLELGDSALYFCASTPGGEIDEQFFGPGTRLTVL.

The V gene is TRBV28, the J gene TRBJ1-3; D ambiguous. V lost 3 bases and J 4 bases, leaving 19 bases between the germline ends. Germline V gene lookup returns CDR1 MDHEN and CDR2 SYDVKM. The CDR3 spans 17 residues. The CDR3 coding sequence is TGTGCCAGCAGTTTTCCGCGGACCGCTCAGTCGGGAAACACCATATATTTT. Translation: CASSFPRTAQSGNTIYF.

The V and J genes are TRBV7-9 and TRBJ2-5; possible D gene TRBD1, 6 bases. CDR1 SEHNR and CDR2 FQNEAQ come from the germline V gene (reference sequence). Trimming removed 5 bases at V and 2 bases at J, with 12 bases between. The CDR3 length is 14 residues. As DNA, the CDR3 is TGTGCCAGCAGCGCCCTAGGGGGACAAGAGACCCAGTACTTC. Encoded protein: CASSALGGQETQYF.

V and J are TRBV4-2 and TRBJ2-1; D might be TRBD2 (5 bases). Trimming took 2 bases from V and 7 from J, leaving 12 bases between them. Germline V gene sequence: CDR1 LGHNA, CDR2 YNFKEQ. CDR3 length: 14 amino acids. In DNA, the CDR3 is TGTGCCAGCAGCCAAAGCGCCCGGGGTAATGAGCAGTTCTTC. Its protein product is CASSQSARGNEQFF.

V is TRBV6-5 and J is TRBJ1-2; D is unclear. CDR1 MNHEY and CDR2 SVGAGI come from the germline V gene. V dropped 10 bases and J dropped 7 bases, with 13 bases sitting between them. CDR3 length equals 11 residues. The CDR3, as DNA: TGTGCCACTGATGGCCCTTTTGGCTACACCTTC. It codes for CATDGPFGYTF.

The J gene is TRBJ2-2, the V gene TRBV7-2; 11 bases agree with TRBD2. V gave up 7 bases and J gave up 6 bases; unmatched junction bases: 7. The CDR3 has 15 residues. The V gene's germline CDR1 is SGHTA and CDR2 FQGNSA. CDR3 in amino acids: CASIETSGDAGELFF. CDR3 bases: TGTGCCAGCATCGAGACTAGCGGGGACGCCGGGGAGCTGTTTTTT.

The chain employs TRBV5-4 and TRBJ2-7; D ambiguous. Germline V gene data show CDR1 as SGHNT and CDR2 as YYREEE (reference sequence). V was trimmed by 0 bases and J by 3 bases, leaving 13 bases between them. CDR3 length: 15 amino acids. CDR3 residues: CASSLGPYSNYEQYF. Here the CDR3 DNA reads TGTGCCAGCAGCTTGGGACCGTATTCCAACTACGAGCAGTACTTC.

This clone is a singleton in its sample. The DNA of the CDR3 is TGTGCCAGCTCACCTACGGAAGCGGGGTCAGGGGAGACCCAGTACTTC. Residues: CASSPTEAGSGETQYF. This sequence joins TRBV18 and TRBJ2-5; 7 nucleotides match TRBD2. Germline values: CDR1 KGHSH, CDR2 LQKENI. The V gene end was trimmed by 3 bases and the J gene end by 5 bases; junction bases not matched to a gene: 12. This CDR3 has 16 amino acids.

This clone was seen once. CDR3 nucleotides: TGTGCCAGCAGTTCTGGGGGCGTTAATAATTCACCCCTCCACTTT. Its protein is CASSSGGVNNSPLHF. The V gene is TRBV28, the J gene TRBJ1-6, with D possibly being TRBD1 (6 bases). Germline V CDR1 and CDR2: MDHEN, SYDVKM. The CDR3 loop spans 15 amino acids. V lost 4 bases to trimming and J lost 5 bases, with 12 bases between them. The variable domain in full, completed from reference TRBV28 and TRBJ1-6, reads DVKVTQSSRYLVKRTGEKVFLECVQDMDHENMFWYRQDPGLGLRLIYFSYDVKMKEKGDIPEGYSVSREKKERFSLILESASTNQTSMYLCASSSGGVNNSPLHFGNGTRLTVT.

V is TRBV28 and J is TRBJ1-4, with 9 nucleotides matching TRBD1. Germline values: CDR1 MDHEN, CDR2 SYDVKM. The junction had 9 bases not matched to a gene; V was cut back by 6 bases and J by 1 base. This CDR3 has 17 residues. The CDR3: CASRSTGGFGTNEKLFF. CDR3 bases: TGTGCCAGCAGAAGCACAGGGGGCTTCGGAACTAATGAAAAACTGTTTTTT.

This chain uses TRBV20-1 with TRBJ2-7; possible D gene TRBD1, 6 bases. With 3 bases removed from V and 1 base from J, the gap between germline ends came to 16 bases. The CDR3 covers 15 residues. Germline V gene data show CDR1 as DFQATT and CDR2 as SNEGSKA (reference sequence). The CDR3 DNA follows: TGCAGTGCTAGTCGCCCAGGGGCCAAATCCTACGAGCAGTACTTC. Its translation is CSASRPGAKSYEQYF.

The chain couples TRBV7-2 to TRBJ2-7, with unresolved D. The CDR3 is made up of 13 amino acids. Germline V gives CDR1 SGHTA, CDR2 FQGNSA. Trimming shortened V by 8 bases and J by 0 bases, and 11 bases separated the two germline ends. CDR3 nucleotides: TGTGCCAGCGCTCAACAAAGCTCCTACGAGCAGTACTTC. Protein: CASAQQSSYEQYF.

V is TRBV2 and J is TRBJ1-3, with 10 bases fitting TRBD1. Germline V gives CDR1 SNHLY, CDR2 FYNNEI. V was clipped by 1 base and J by 7 bases; unmatched bases: 1. There are 14 residues in the CDR3. As DNA, the CDR3 is TGTGCCAGCAGTGAAGGACAGGGGGCTAACACCATATATTTT. Its protein is CASSEGQGANTIYF.

This chain joins TRBV28 and TRBJ1-5; 8 nucleotides line up with TRBD1. The V segment lost 3 bases and the J segment 7 bases; nucleotides outside the gene matches: 11. This CDR3 has 16 amino acids. Germline V gene sequence: CDR1 MDHEN, CDR2 SYDVKM. CDR3: CASSFPGTGVPQPQHF. Here the CDR3 DNA reads TGTGCCAGCAGTTTCCCTGGGACAGGCGTCCCGCAGCCCCAGCATTTT.

In this sample, this clone turned up once. The V call is TRBV29-1, the J call TRBJ1-4; TRBD1 matches at 8 bases. CDR3 length: 12 amino acids. After removal of 7 bases from V and 10 bases from J, the junction contained 8 bases not matched to a gene. Germline V gene data show CDR1 as SQVTM and CDR2 as ANQGSEA. The CDR3 is CSAAGGEGKLFF. CDR3 in DNA: TGCAGCGCGGCAGGGGGCGAGGGAAAACTGTTTTTT.

This clone came up a few times. The V and J genes are TRBV6-5 and TRBJ1-4; a possible D gene is TRBD1 (5 bases). Looked up from germline, CDR1 is MNHEY and CDR2 is SVGAGI. The CDR3 loop spans 12 amino acids. V lost 4 bases and J lost 8, with 8 bases in between. The CDR3 protein is CASSSKGEKLFF. Written as DNA, the CDR3 is TGTGCCAGCAGTTCCAAGGGGGAAAAACTGTTTTTT.

The V call is TRBV28, the J call TRBJ2-5; 9 bases match TRBD2. Germline loops: CDR1 MDHEN, CDR2 SYDVKM. The CDR3 length is 15 residues. V gave up 5 bases and J gave up 2 bases; unmatched junction bases: 6. The chain's CDR3 is CASSGTSNIQETQYF. DNA for the CDR3: TGTGCCAGCAGTGGGACTAGCAATATACAAGAGACCCAGTACTTC. Combining the CDR3 with reference TRBV28 and TRBJ2-5 gives the whole variable domain DVKVTQSSRYLVKRTGEKVFLECVQDMDHENMFWYRQDPGLGLRLIYFSYDVKMKEKGDIPEGYSVSREKKERFSLILESASTNQTSMYLCASSGTSNIQETQYFGPGTRLLVL.